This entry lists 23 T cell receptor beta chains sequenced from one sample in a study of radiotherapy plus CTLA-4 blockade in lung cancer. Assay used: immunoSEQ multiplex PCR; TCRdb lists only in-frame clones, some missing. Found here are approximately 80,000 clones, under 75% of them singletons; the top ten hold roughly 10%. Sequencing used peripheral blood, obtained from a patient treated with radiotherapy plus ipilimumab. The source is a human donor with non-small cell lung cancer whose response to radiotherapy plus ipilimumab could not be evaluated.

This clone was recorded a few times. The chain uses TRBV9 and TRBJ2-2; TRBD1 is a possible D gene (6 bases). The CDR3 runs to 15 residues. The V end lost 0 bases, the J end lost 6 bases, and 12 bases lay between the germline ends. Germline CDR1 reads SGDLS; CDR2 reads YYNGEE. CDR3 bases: TGTGCCAGCAGCGTAGAGGGCAGGACAGCCGGGGAGCTGTTTTTT. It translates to CASSVEGRTAGELFF.

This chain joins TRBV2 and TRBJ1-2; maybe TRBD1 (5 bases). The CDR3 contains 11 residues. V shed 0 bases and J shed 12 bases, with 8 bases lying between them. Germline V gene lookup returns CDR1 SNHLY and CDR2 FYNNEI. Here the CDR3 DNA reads TGTGCCAGCAGTGAAGCCGGACATCACACCTTC. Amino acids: CASSEAGHHTF.

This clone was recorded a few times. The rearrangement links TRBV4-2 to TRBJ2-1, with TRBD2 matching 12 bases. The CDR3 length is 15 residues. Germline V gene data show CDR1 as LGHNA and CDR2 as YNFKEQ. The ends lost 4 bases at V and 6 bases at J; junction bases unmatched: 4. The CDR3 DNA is TGTGCCAGCAGCCCCCTAGCGGGGGGGCCCAATGAGCAGTTCTTC. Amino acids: CASSPLAGGPNEQFF.

The CDR3 here is CASGAAGWTEAFF. In DNA, the CDR3 is TGTGCGAGCGGAGCAGCGGGGTGGACTGAAGCTTTCTTT. The chain recombines TRBV28 with TRBJ1-1; no firm D call. Germline values: CDR1 MDHEN, CDR2 SYDVKM. The length of the CDR3 is 13 residues.

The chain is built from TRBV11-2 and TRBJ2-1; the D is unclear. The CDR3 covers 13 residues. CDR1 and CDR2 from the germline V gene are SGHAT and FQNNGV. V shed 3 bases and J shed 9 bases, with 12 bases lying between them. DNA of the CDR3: TGTGCCAGCAGCTTTCTAGTTTCATCTGAGCAGTTCTTC. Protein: CASSFLVSSEQFF.

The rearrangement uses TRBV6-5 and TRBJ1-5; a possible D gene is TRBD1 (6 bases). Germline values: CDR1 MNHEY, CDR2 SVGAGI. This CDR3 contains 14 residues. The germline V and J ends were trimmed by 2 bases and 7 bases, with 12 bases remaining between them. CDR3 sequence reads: CASSYNRESQPQHF. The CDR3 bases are TGTGCCAGCAGTTACAACAGGGAATCCCAGCCCCAGCATTTT.

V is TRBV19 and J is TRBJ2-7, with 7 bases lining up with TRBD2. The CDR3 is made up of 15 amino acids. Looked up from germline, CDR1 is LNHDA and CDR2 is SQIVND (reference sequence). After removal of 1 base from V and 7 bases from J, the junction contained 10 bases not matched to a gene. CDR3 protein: CASSIVAGRPDEQYF. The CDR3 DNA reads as TGTGCCAGTAGTATAGTCGCCGGGAGGCCGGATGAGCAGTACTTC.

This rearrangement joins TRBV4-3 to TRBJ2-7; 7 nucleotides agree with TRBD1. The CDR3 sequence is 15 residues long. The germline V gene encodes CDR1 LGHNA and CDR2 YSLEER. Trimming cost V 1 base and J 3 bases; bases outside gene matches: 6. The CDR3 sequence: CASSQGGGPGYEQYF. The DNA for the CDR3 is TGCGCCAGCAGCCAAGGAGGGGGCCCCGGCTACGAGCAGTACTTC.

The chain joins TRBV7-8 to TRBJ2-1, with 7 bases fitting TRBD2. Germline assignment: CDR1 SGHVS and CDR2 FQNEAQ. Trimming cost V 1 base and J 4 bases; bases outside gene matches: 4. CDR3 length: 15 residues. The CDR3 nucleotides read TGTGCCAGCAGCTTAGTAGTGGGAGGGTACAATGAGCAGTTCTTC. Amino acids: CASSLVVGGYNEQFF.

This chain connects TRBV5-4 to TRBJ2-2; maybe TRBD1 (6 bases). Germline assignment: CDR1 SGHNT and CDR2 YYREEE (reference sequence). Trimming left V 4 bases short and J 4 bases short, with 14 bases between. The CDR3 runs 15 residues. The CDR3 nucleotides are TGTGCCAGCAGCCACGTGGGGGCCGGCACCGGGGAGCTGTTTTTT. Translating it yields CASSHVGAGTGELFF.

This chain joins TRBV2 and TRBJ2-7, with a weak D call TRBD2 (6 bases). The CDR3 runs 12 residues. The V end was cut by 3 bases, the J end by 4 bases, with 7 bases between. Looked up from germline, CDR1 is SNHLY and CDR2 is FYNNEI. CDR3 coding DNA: TGTGCCAGCAGTGATGGAGGGTACGAGCAGTACTTC. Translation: CASSDGGYEQYF.

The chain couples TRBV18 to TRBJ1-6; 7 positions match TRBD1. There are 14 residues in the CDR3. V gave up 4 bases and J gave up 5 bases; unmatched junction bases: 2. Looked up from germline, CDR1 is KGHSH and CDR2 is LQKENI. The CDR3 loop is CASSRGTDNSPLHF. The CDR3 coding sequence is TGTGCCAGCTCACGCGGGACAGATAATTCACCCCTCCACTTT.

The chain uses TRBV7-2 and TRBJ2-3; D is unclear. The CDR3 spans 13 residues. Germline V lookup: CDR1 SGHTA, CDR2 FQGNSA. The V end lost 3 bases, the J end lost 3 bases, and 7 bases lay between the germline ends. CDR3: CASSLLMTDTQYF. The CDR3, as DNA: TGTGCCAGCAGCTTGCTAATGACAGATACGCAGTATTTT. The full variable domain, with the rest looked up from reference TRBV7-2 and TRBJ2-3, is GAGVSQSPSNKVTEKGKDVELRCDPISGHTALYWYRQSLGQGLEFLIYFQGNSAPDKSGLPSDRFSAERTGGSVSTLTIQRTQQEDSAVYLCASSLLMTDTQYFGPGTRLTVL.

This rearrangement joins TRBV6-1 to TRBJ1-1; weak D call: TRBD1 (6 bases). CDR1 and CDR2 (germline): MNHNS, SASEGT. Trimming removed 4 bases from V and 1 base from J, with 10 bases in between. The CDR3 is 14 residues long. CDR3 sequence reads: CASSVQGGNTEAFF. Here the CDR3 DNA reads TGTGCCAGCAGTGTACAGGGCGGGAACACTGAAGCTTTCTTT.

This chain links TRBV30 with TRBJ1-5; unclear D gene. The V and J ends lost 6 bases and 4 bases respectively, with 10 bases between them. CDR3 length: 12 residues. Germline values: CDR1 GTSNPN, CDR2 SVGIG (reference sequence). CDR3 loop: CACGNPNQPQHF. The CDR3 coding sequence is TGTGCCTGCGGGAATCCAAATCAGCCCCAGCATTTT.

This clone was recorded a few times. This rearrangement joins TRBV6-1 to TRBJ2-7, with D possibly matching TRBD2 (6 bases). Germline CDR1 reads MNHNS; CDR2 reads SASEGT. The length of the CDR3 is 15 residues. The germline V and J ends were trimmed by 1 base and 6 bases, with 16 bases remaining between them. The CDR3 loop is CASSEEGGYQREQYF. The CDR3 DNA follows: TGTGCCAGCAGTGAAGAGGGAGGATATCAGCGCGAGCAGTACTTC.

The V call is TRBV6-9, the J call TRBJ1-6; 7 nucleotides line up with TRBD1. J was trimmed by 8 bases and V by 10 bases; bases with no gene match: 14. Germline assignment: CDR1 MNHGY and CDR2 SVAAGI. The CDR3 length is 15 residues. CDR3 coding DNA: TGTGCCAAGTCGATCCCGACAGGGCGTTATTCACCCCTCCACTTT. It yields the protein CAKSIPTGRYSPLHF.

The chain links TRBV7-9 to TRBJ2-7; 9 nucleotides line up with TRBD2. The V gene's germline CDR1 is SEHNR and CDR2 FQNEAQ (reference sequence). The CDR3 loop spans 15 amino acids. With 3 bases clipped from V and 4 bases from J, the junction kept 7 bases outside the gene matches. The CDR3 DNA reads TGTGCCAGCAGCTTTATAGCGGGGGACCGTTACGAGCAGTACTTC. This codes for CASSFIAGDRYEQYF.

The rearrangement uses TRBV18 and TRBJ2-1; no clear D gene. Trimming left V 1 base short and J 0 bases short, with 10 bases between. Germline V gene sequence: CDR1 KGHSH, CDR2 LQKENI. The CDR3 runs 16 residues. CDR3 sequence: CASSPLLIYSYNEQFF. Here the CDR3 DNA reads TGTGCCAGCTCACCACTTCTGATCTACTCCTACAATGAGCAGTTCTTC.

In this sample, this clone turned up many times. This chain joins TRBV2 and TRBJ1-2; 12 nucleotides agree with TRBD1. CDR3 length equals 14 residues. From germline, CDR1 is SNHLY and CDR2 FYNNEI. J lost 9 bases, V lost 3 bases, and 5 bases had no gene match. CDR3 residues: CASSDGTGGPRYTF. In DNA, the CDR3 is TGTGCCAGCAGTGACGGGACAGGGGGCCCCCGCTACACCTTC.

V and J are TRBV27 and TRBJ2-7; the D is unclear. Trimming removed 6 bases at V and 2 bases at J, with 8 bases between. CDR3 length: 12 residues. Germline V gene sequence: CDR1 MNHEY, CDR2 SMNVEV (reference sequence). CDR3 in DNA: TGTGCCAGCAGAAGTAGCACCTACGAGCAGTACTTC. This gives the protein CASRSSTYEQYF.

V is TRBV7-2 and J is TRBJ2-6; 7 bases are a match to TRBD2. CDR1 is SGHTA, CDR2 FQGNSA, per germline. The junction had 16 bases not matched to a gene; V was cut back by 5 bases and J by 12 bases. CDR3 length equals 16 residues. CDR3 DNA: TGTGCCAGCAGCCCCGTCGGGGGGTGGCAGGTGGGCGTCCTGACTTTC. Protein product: CASSPVGGWQVGVLTF.

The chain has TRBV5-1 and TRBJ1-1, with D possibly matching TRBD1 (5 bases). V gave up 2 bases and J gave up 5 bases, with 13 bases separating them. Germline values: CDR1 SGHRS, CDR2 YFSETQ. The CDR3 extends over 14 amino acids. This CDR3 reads CASSFKWGETEAFF. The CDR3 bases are TGCGCCAGCAGCTTTAAGTGGGGCGAGACTGAAGCTTTCTTT. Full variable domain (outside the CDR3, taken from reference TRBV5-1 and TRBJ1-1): KAGVTQTPRYLIKTRGQQVTLSCSPISGHRSVSWYQQTPGQGLQFLFEYFSETQRNKGNFPGRFSGRQFSNSRSEMNVSTLELGDSALYLCASSFKWGETEAFFGQGTRLTVV.